This T cell receptor (beta chain) was observed in a study of T cells in Graves' hyperthyroidism and ophthalmopathy. Each ophthalmopathy patient scored at least 3 on the Clinical Activity Score and at least 4 on NOSPECS grade, with duration under 3 months. Diagnostic decisions used clinical symptoms, serum thyroxine and TRAb, thyroid ultrasound and orbital computed tomography. The source of the PBMCs was 8 to 10 ml of fresh peripheral blood. This clonotype was seen ten or more times. Its antigen is not known. The study's findings and limits: Within blood appeared most thyroid clonotypes that had expanded above 0.001.

This CDR3 region has 12 residues. The V end was cut by 3 bases, the J end by 1 base, with 6 bases between. Germline values: CDR1 SQVTM, CDR2 ANQGSEA. Amplification of TCR beta CDR3 regions was performed using RNA transcripts as template. First-round RT-PCR targeting the TCR CDR3 was performed with the HTBI primer set. TCRdb recomputed calls from the multiplex PCR reads with MiXCR, one row per CDR3 protein. This sample has fewer than 350,000 distinct CDR3 sequences, with around 18% found just once. The sequenced material came from blood. This rearrangement joins TRBV29-1 to TRBJ2-5; D unclear. The source of this sequence is a woman aged 40 to 50 with Graves' ophthalmopathy. The CDR3 region is CSVEQSQETQYF. CDR3 coding DNA: TGCAGCGTTGAGCAAAGCCAAGAGACCCAGTACTTC.